These T cell receptor beta chains were read from a single sample in a study of OX40 agonist ivuxolimab in advanced cancers. Clones were sequenced by immunoSEQ multiplex PCR, and TCRdb holds only the in-frame ones, with some missing. This sample carries approximately 64,000 clones, roughly four fifths of them seen once, and the ten largest clones take 0.6% to 0.8%. The source material was CD4+ or CD8+ T cells sorted from blood, sampled in a trial of the OX40 agonist ivuxolimab. These receptors came from an adult with an advanced solid tumor such as melanoma, head and neck, liver or kidney cancer. Each CDR3 is given with its conserved first and last residue. D genes are given only for firm matches. The size of a clone is reported for some rows only, either as once, few or many, or as a class for expanded clones.

CDR3 length	D gene	J gene	V gene	clone size	CDR3 protein	CDR3 DNA
15	.	TRBJ2-1	TRBV7-8	.	CARTGSGRNHNEQFF	TGTGCCAGAACTGGAAGCGGCAGAAATCACAATGAGCAGTTCTTC
16	.	TRBJ2-5	TRBV30	.	CAWTLTNRVYQETQYF	TGTGCCTGGACCTTAACGAACAGGGTTTACCAAGAGACCCAGTACTTC
15	.	TRBJ2-1	TRBV12-1	.	CASSLAGGPRNEQFF	TGTGCCAGCAGCTTAGCGGGGGGGCCGAGGAATGAGCAGTTCTTC
13	.	TRBJ1-2	TRBV11-2	medium-sized	CASSLGERYGYTF	TGTGCCAGCAGCTTGGGGGAACGATATGGCTACACCTTC
14	TRBD2	TRBJ2-3	TRBV18	.	CASSPGLAGDTQYF	TGTGCCAGCTCACCGGGACTAGCTGGGGATACGCAGTATTTT
15	.	TRBJ1-6	TRBV19	.	CASSILSYIGSPLHF	TGTGCCAGTAGTATCCTATCCTACATCGGTTCACCCCTCCACTTT
11	.	TRBJ1-2	TRBV6-6	once	CASSNRDGYTF	TGTGCCAGCAGTAACAGGGATGGCTACACCTTC
14	.	TRBJ1-3	TRBV7-2	.	CASSFRATGNTIYF	TGTGCCAGCAGCTTCCGGGCAACGGGAAACACCATATATTTT
16	TRBD1	TRBJ1-6	TRBV14	.	CASSPSPDRVNSPLHF	TGTGCCAGCAGCCCCTCACCGGACAGGGTAAATTCACCCCTCCACTTT
16	.	TRBJ1-5	TRBV19	.	CASSIRQAASNQPQHF	TGTGCCAGTAGTATCCGACAGGCGGCAAGCAATCAGCCCCAGCATTTT
13	.	TRBJ2-7	TRBV7-9	few	CASSITGLNEQYF	TGTGCCAGCAGCATTACAGGGCTAAATGAGCAGTACTTC
14	.	TRBJ2-1	TRBV18	.	CASSPAKGGNEQFF	TGTGCCAGCTCACCAGCAAAAGGGGGCAATGAGCAGTTCTTC
11	TRBD2	TRBJ2-3	TRBV30	.	CAGTSGGTQYF	TGTGCCGGTACTAGCGGAGGTACGCAGTATTTT
15	TRBD2	TRBJ2-4	TRBV4-2	few	CASSQASAGGSLSYF	TGTGCCAGCAGCCAAGCGTCAGCGGGAGGATCTTTGTCGTACTTC
15	TRBD2	TRBJ2-1	TRBV18	.	CASSLIGGASYEQFF	TGTGCCAGCTCACTGATCGGGGGGGCAAGCTATGAGCAGTTCTTC
14	.	TRBJ1-3	TRBV9	few	CASSVGSSGNTIYF	TGTGCCAGCAGCGTGGGCTCCTCTGGAAACACCATATATTTT
10	.	TRBJ1-1	TRBV6-6	.	CASSRREAFF	TGTGCCAGCAGTCGAAGAGAGGCTTTCTTT
15	.	TRBJ2-5	TRBV4-1	.	CASSQVRQASWEQYF	TGCGCCAGCAGCCAAGTTCGCCAGGCCTCTTGGGAGCAGTACTTC
19	.	TRBJ1-1	TRBV23-1	.	CASSQSSVSDGGKVAEAFF	TGCGCCAGCAGTCAATCTTCGGTGTCCGATGGCGGTAAAGTTGCTGAAGCTTTCTTT
17	.	TRBJ1-5	TRBV27	.	CASSFLAGTASNQPQHF	TGTGCCAGCAGTTTTCTCGCGGGGACGGCGAGCAATCAGCCCCAGCATTTT
14	.	TRBJ1-1	TRBV6-1	.	CASSIRGWNTEAFF	TGTGCCAGCAGTATCCGGGGGTGGAACACTGAAGCTTTCTTT
14	TRBD1	TRBJ2-1	TRBV10-3	once	CAISEGDRVDEQFF	TGTGCCATCAGTGAGGGGGACAGGGTGGATGAGCAGTTCTTC
14	TRBD1	TRBJ1-1	TRBV11-2	.	CASSLHRGGDEAFF	TGTGCCAGCAGCTTGCACAGGGGGGGGGATGAAGCTTTCTTT
13	.	TRBJ1-1	TRBV19	.	CASRRGGNTEAFF	TGTGCCAGTAGGAGAGGAGGGAACACTGAAGCTTTCTTT
11	.	TRBJ2-1	TRBV5-6	.	CAPVPYNEQFF	TGTGCCCCGGTCCCGTACAATGAGCAGTTCTTC
17	.	TRBJ2-2	TRBV13	.	CASSLGFQGENTGELFF	TGTGCCAGCAGCTTAGGGTTTCAGGGAGAGAACACCGGGGAGCTGTTTTTT
15	TRBD2	TRBJ2-1	TRBV27	.	CASSLLAGVTGEQFF	TGTGCCAGCAGTTTACTAGCGGGAGTGACAGGTGAGCAGTTCTTC
14	.	TRBJ1-2	TRBV7-9	few	CASSSGTGNYGYTF	TGTGCCAGCAGCTCCGGGACGGGAAACTATGGCTACACCTTC
14	.	TRBJ2-3	TRBV15	.	CATSRDGGTDTQYF	TGTGCCACCAGCAGAGATGGGGGCACAGATACGCAGTATTTT
16	.	TRBJ1-6	TRBV7-8	.	CASSFRRTIHNSPLHF	TGTGCCAGCAGCTTCCGACGGACTATCCATAATTCACCCCTCCACTTT
15	.	TRBJ1-4	TRBV11-2	.	CASSLGGPSNEKLFF	TGTGCCAGCAGCTTAGGGGGACCCTCTAATGAAAAACTGTTTTTT
17	TRBD2	TRBJ2-2	TRBV7-2	once	CASSLNPAGTSKWELFF	TGTGCCAGCAGCTTAAACCCAGCGGGAACCTCTAAATGGGAGCTGTTTTTT
14	.	TRBJ1-3	TRBV29-1	.	CSVAHDSSGNTIYF	TGCAGCGTTGCCCATGACAGCTCTGGAAACACCATATATTTT
13	.	TRBJ1-1	TRBV10-1	.	CASRGTSNTEAFF	TGCGCCAGCAGGGGGACATCGAACACTGAAGCTTTCTTT
15	TRBD2	TRBJ2-5	TRBV10-2	once	CASSEWLAGAETQYF	TGCGCCAGCAGTGAGTGGCTAGCGGGGGCGGAGACCCAGTACTTC
18	TRBD1	TRBJ2-3	TRBV10-3	.	CAISEQSQRDRGTDTQYF	TGTGCCATCAGTGAACAAAGTCAACGGGACAGGGGCACAGATACGCAGTATTTT
16	.	TRBJ2-1	TRBV18	.	CASSSGRASRYNEQFF	TGTGCCAGCTCCTCGGGAAGGGCCTCTAGGTACAATGAGCAGTTCTTC
15	TRBD1	TRBJ1-1	TRBV10-3	.	CAISGTTGLNTEAFF	TGTGCCATCAGTGGGACGACAGGGCTCAACACTGAAGCTTTCTTT
12	.	TRBJ1-1	TRBV7-7	.	CASSPLREEAFF	TGTGCCAGCAGCCCCCTAAGAGAGGAAGCTTTCTTT
11	.	TRBJ2-5	TRBV20-1	.	CSASEWETQYF	TGCAGTGCTAGTGAGTGGGAGACCCAGTACTTC
14	TRBD1	TRBJ1-1	TRBV19	.	CASTRDRANTEAFF	TGTGCCAGTACCCGGGACAGGGCGAACACTGAAGCTTTCTTT
16	TRBD1	TRBJ2-1	TRBV5-5	.	CASSSHRDRSYNEQFF	TGTGCCAGCAGCTCACATAGGGACAGGTCCTACAATGAGCAGTTCTTC
16	TRBD2	TRBJ2-2	TRBV19	.	CASSIGGGRGHGELFF	TGTGCCAGTAGTATTGGTGGCGGGAGAGGTCACGGGGAGCTGTTTTTT
14	TRBD1	TRBJ2-3	TRBV2	.	CASRDRVSTDTQYF	TGTGCCAGCAGGGACAGGGTCAGCACAGATACGCAGTATTTT
13	.	TRBJ1-1	TRBV30	few	CAWNGQANTEAFF	TGTGCCTGGAACGGACAAGCGAACACTGAAGCTTTCTTT
15	.	TRBJ2-7	TRBV19	.	CASSIAIARTYEQYF	TGTGCCAGTAGTATAGCCATCGCGAGAACCTACGAGCAGTACTTC
15	TRBD1	TRBJ2-1	TRBV19	.	CASSIDPGTGNEQFF	TGTGCCAGTAGTATCGATCCCGGGACAGGGAATGAGCAGTTCTTC
14	.	TRBJ1-2	TRBV6-5	.	CASKIPGLNYGYTF	TGTGCCAGCAAGATTCCGGGGTTAAACTATGGCTACACCTTC
12	.	TRBJ2-5	TRBV6-5	.	CASSYSAVPQYF	TGTGCCAGCAGTTACTCTGCAGTTCCCCAGTACTTC
11	.	TRBJ2-5	TRBV5-6	.	CASSLEGAQYF	TGTGCCAGCAGCTTGGAAGGGGCCCAGTACTTC
14	.	TRBJ1-5	TRBV27	.	CASSSLGQYQPQHF	TGTGCCAGCAGTTCCCTGGGTCAATATCAGCCCCAGCATTTT
14	.	TRBJ2-1	TRBV5-1	.	CASSSNPGHSEQFF	TGCGCCAGCAGCTCAAATCCGGGACACTCCGAGCAGTTCTTC
14	.	TRBJ1-2	TRBV9	.	CASSVDLGGRRYTF	TGTGCCAGCAGCGTAGATTTGGGAGGTAGGCGCTACACCTTC
11	.	TRBJ2-7	TRBV20-1	.	CSPGTRREQYF	TGCAGTCCCGGGACCCGCCGGGAGCAGTACTTC